Presented here are 29 T cell receptor beta chains from one specimen sequenced in a study of T cell responses to AZD1222 COVID-19 vaccine (dated by TCRdb to the early 2020s). The meaning of the sample's time point label: about 28 days (+/-7) after the second vaccine dose. The library relied on the immunoSEQ multiplex PCR assay. TCRdb re-hosts the immuneACCESS table, in-frame sequences only. Its copies lack some clones; in the studies checked, an unresolved V gene accounts for under half of them, and the cause for the rest is not known. This sample holds about 140,000 clones; 92% were observed only once. The ten largest clones capture 3% to 4% of the sample. Sequencing used peripheral blood, obtained 28 days after the second AZD1222 dose. The source is an adult who received the AZD1222 COVID-19 vaccine.

The chain is built from TRBV30 and TRBJ1-1, with D possibly being TRBD1 (5 bases). The CDR3 sequence is 13 residues long. Germline CDR1 reads GTSNPN; CDR2 reads SVGIG (reference sequence). V lost 4 bases and J lost 1, with 10 bases in between. This CDR3 reads CAWTYGGNTEAFF. The CDR3 bases are TGTGCCTGGACATATGGGGGGAACACTGAAGCTTTCTTT.

The chain employs TRBV28 and TRBJ1-3; D remains ambiguous. The V and J ends lost 5 bases and 4 bases respectively, with 18 bases between them. The CDR3 loop spans 16 amino acids. Germline CDR1 is MDHEN and CDR2 is SYDVKM. The CDR3 region is CASSPRLGILGNTIYF. In DNA form, the CDR3 reads TGTGCCAGCAGTCCGCGATTGGGGATTTTAGGAAACACCATATATTTT.

This sequence joins TRBV9 and TRBJ1-1, with a possible D match to TRBD1 (6 bases). Trimming shortened V by 0 bases and J by 2 bases, and 14 bases separated the two germline ends. Germline V lookup: CDR1 SGDLS, CDR2 YYNGEE. This CDR3 spans 16 amino acids. The CDR3 sequence is CASSVEGGQTNTEAFF. The CDR3 DNA reads TGTGCCAGCAGCGTAGAGGGAGGACAGACTAACACTGAAGCTTTCTTT. Based on the CDR3 plus reference TRBV9 and TRBJ1-1, the full variable domain is DSGVTQTPKHLITATGQRVTLRCSPRSGDLSVYWYQQSLDQGLQFLIQYYNGEERAKGNILERFSAQQFPDLHSELNLSSLELGDSALYFCASSVEGGQTNTEAFFGQGTRLTVV.

This clone was seen a single time. The V and J genes are TRBV30 and TRBJ2-7, with D hard to call. The CDR3 runs 11 residues. In germline, CDR1 is GTSNPN, CDR2 SVGIG (reference sequence). Trimming cost V 5 bases and J 7 bases, with 12 bases left between them. The CDR3 spells CAWGNNREQYF. As DNA, the CDR3 is TGTGCCTGGGGGAATAACCGGGAGCAGTACTTC.

CDR3 sequence reads: CASSQDYGVQKDTQYF. The CDR3 DNA reads TGCGCCAGCAGCCAAGATTATGGGGTCCAAAAAGATACGCAGTATTTT. The chain joins TRBV4-3 to TRBJ2-3; D uncertain. Germline loops: CDR1 LGHNA, CDR2 YSLEER. Trimming cost V 0 bases and J 5 bases, with 15 bases left between them. CDR3 size: 16 residues.

The chain recombines TRBV3-1 (or the pseudogene TRBV3-2) with TRBJ2-3; D perhaps matches TRBD2 (6 bases). The germline V gene has CDR1 LGHDT and CDR2 YNNKEL (reference sequence). This CDR3 is built from 18 residues. V was clipped by 3 bases and J by 6 bases, with 25 bases between them. The CDR3 spells CASSHPINDGGKMDTQYF. CDR3 bases: TGTGCCAGCAGCCACCCTATTAATGATGGCGGGAAAATGGATACGCAGTATTTT.

The chain recombines TRBV5-4 with TRBJ2-3, with D maybe TRBD1 (5 bases). CDR3 length: 16 amino acids. The germline V gene has CDR1 SGHNT and CDR2 YYREEE (reference sequence). V was trimmed by 2 bases and J by 2 bases, leaving 15 bases between them. CDR3 amino acids: CASSFDRKVVTDTQYF. Written as DNA, the CDR3 is TGTGCCAGCAGCTTTGACAGAAAGGTGGTCACAGATACGCAGTATTTT.

The chain couples TRBV28 to TRBJ2-3; 11 positions match TRBD2. Germline CDR1 MDHEN, CDR2 SYDVKM. The CDR3 runs 16 residues. V was clipped by 5 bases and J by 2 bases; unmatched bases: 6. The CDR3 here is CASSPRTSGYTDTQYF. Here the CDR3 DNA reads TGTGCCAGCAGTCCACGGACTAGCGGGTACACAGATACGCAGTATTTT.

The chain is built from TRBV28 and TRBJ2-5, with 8 bases aligning to TRBD2. CDR3 length: 14 residues. Germline V gene sequence: CDR1 MDHEN, CDR2 SYDVKM. V shed 5 bases and J 5 bases; nucleotides not matched to a gene: 7. The CDR3 spells CASSVPGLGETQYF. As DNA, the CDR3 is TGTGCCAGCAGTGTCCCGGGACTAGGGGAGACCCAGTACTTC.

V gene TRBV6-1 combines with J gene TRBJ1-1; D perhaps matches TRBD1 (5 bases). The CDR3 has 13 residues. From germline, CDR1 is MNHNS and CDR2 SASEGT. V dropped 0 bases and J dropped 9 bases, with 11 bases sitting between them. In DNA, the CDR3 is TGTGCCAGCAGTGAAGCAGGGGCTTACCAAGCTTTCTTT. Translated: CASSEAGAYQAFF.

The chain links TRBV28 to TRBJ1-5; TRBD1 matches at 11 bases. The junction had 11 bases not matched to a gene; V was cut back by 7 bases and J by 0 bases. This CDR3 comprises 18 residues. From germline, CDR1 is MDHEN and CDR2 SYDVKM. CDR3 sequence (DNA): TGTGCCAGCATTCTTTCCGGGACAGGGGGGTATAGCAATCAGCCCCAGCATTTT. Translating it yields CASILSGTGGYSNQPQHF.

The V gene is TRBV20-1, the J gene TRBJ2-3; no clear D gene. CDR1 and CDR2 (germline): DFQATT, SNEGSKA (reference sequence). The CDR3 totals 11 residues. Here the CDR3 reads CSRIGTDTQYF. The CDR3 bases are TGCAGCAGAATCGGGACAGATACGCAGTATTTT.

The chain has TRBV10-2 and TRBJ2-5, with 8 positions matching TRBD2. Germline trimming cut 3 bases from V and 7 bases from J; bases unmatched to any gene: 7. The germline gives CDR1 WSHSY, CDR2 SAAADI. There are 14 residues in the CDR3. CDR3 bases: TGCGCCAGCAGTGACGGAGCGGGAGATGGGACCCAGTACTTC. It codes for CASSDGAGDGTQYF.

The chain couples TRBV19 to TRBJ1-5, with TRBD1 matching over 8 bases. The J segment lost 2 bases and the V segment lost 1 base, leaving 7 bases of the junction unmatched. Germline V lookup: CDR1 LNHDA, CDR2 SQIVND (reference sequence). The CDR3 loop spans 17 amino acids. Here the CDR3 DNA reads TGTGCCAGTAGTATAGTCGCGACAGGGGTGGGCAATCAGCCCCAGCATTTT. It is translated as CASSIVATGVGNQPQHF. Full variable domain (remainder filled in from reference TRBV19 and TRBJ1-5): DGGITQSPKYLFRKEGQNVTLSCEQNLNHDAMYWYRQDPGQGLRLIYYSQIVNDFQKGDIAEGYSVSREKKESFPLTVTSAQKNPTAFYLCASSIVATGVGNQPQHFGDGTRLSIL.

V usage is TRBV19 and J usage is TRBJ2-2, with 8 bases matching TRBD2. CDR1 and CDR2 from the germline V gene are LNHDA and SQIVND (reference sequence). V gave up 6 bases and J gave up 2 bases; unmatched junction bases: 8. This CDR3 has 16 residues. Here the CDR3 reads CASSPGGTGNTGELFF. CDR3 DNA: TGTGCCAGTAGCCCGGGGGGGACGGGTAACACCGGGGAGCTGTTTTTT.

The chain joins TRBV6-5 to TRBJ1-5; 7 nucleotides line up with TRBD1. V lost 10 bases, J lost 5 bases, and 5 bases stayed unmatched. This CDR3 is 12 amino acids long. Germline assignment: CDR1 MNHEY and CDR2 SVGAGI. CDR3 DNA sequence: TGTGCCACCCGACAGGGTGATCAGCCCCAGCATTTT. It codes for CATRQGDQPQHF.

The chain employs TRBV2 and TRBJ2-7; no firm D call. CDR1 SNHLY and CDR2 FYNNEI come from the germline V gene. Trimming shortened V by 6 bases and J by 0 bases, and 6 bases separated the two germline ends. This CDR3 spans 12 amino acids. The CDR3 reads CASRVSSYEQYF. CDR3 nucleotide sequence: TGTGCCAGCAGGGTGAGCTCCTACGAGCAGTACTTC.

The chain employs TRBV10-1 and TRBJ2-7; D is perhaps TRBD1 or TRBD2 (6 bases each). The V end lost 2 bases, the J end lost 3 bases, and 20 bases lay between the germline ends. Germline V gene data show CDR1 as WNHNN and CDR2 as SYGVQD (reference sequence). The CDR3 has 17 residues. The CDR3 reads CASSELRGASHYYEQYF. CDR3 nucleotides: TGCGCCAGCAGTGAGCTTAGGGGGGCATCTCACTACTACGAGCAGTACTTC.

This clone appeared a single time. The chain uses TRBV7-9 and TRBJ1-4, with D perhaps matching TRBD1 (6 bases). CDR3 length equals 16 residues. The germline gives CDR1 SEHNR, CDR2 FQNEAQ (reference sequence). Trimming took 2 bases from V and 12 from J, leaving 22 bases between them. The CDR3 reads CASSLISARQAQELFF. The CDR3 nucleotides read TGTGCCAGCAGCTTAATATCGGCAAGACAGGCCCAAGAACTGTTTTTT.

The table lists this clone with a count of one. This chain connects TRBV7-9 to TRBJ1-5; no firm D call. Germline assignment: CDR1 SEHNR and CDR2 FQNEAQ (reference sequence). V gave up 3 bases and J gave up 0 bases, with 9 bases separating them. The CDR3 is made up of 15 amino acids. CDR3 nucleotide sequence: TGTGCCAGCAGCTTGGGAGATTATAGCAATCAGCCCCAGCATTTT. Residues: CASSLGDYSNQPQHF.

The chain joins TRBV6-5 to TRBJ1-6; the D gene is possibly TRBD1 (5 bases). From germline, CDR1 is MNHEY and CDR2 SVGAGI. The CDR3 is 12 amino acids. CDR3 residues: CVAGPYNSPLHF. The CDR3 region has the DNA TGTGTCGCAGGGCCCTATAATTCACCCCTCCACTTT.

The J gene is TRBJ2-5, the V gene TRBV28; 8 bases agree with TRBD2. This CDR3 has 15 residues. After removal of 2 bases from V and 4 bases from J, the junction contained 6 bases not matched to a gene. Germline assignment: CDR1 MDHEN and CDR2 SYDVKM. CDR3 loop: CASSLRGGRGETQYF. Here the CDR3 DNA reads TGTGCCAGCAGTTTACGGGGGGGGCGTGGAGAGACCCAGTACTTC.

V and J are TRBV28 and TRBJ1-5; TRBD1 matches 10 bases. CDR1 and CDR2 (germline): MDHEN, SYDVKM. The CDR3 is 16 residues long. The V segment lost 5 bases and the J segment 0 bases; nucleotides outside the gene matches: 4. CDR3 residues: CASSADRGHSNQPQHF. CDR3 coding DNA: TGTGCCAGCAGTGCCGACAGGGGGCATAGCAATCAGCCCCAGCATTTT.

This chain connects TRBV10-1 to TRBJ1-5; 7 bases agree with TRBD1. V dropped 4 bases and J dropped 9; count of bases not matched to a gene: 21. Germline lookup yields CDR1 WNHNN and CDR2 SYGVQD (reference sequence). CDR3 length: 18 residues. This CDR3 reads CASSATGEGLAVLGPQHF. DNA for the CDR3: TGCGCCAGCAGTGCTACAGGGGAGGGACTCGCCGTATTAGGGCCCCAGCATTTT.

This chain links TRBV4-3 with TRBJ2-7, with D possibly matching TRBD2 (6 bases). The V gene lost 1 base and the J gene lost 0 bases, with 13 bases spanning the gap. CDR3 length equals 16 residues. Per germline, CDR1 LGHNA and CDR2 YSLEER. The CDR3 coding sequence is TGCGCCAGCAGCCAAGGCTTAGCGGTTCCCTCCTACGAGCAGTACTTC. Its translation is CASSQGLAVPSYEQYF.

The chain carries TRBV28 and TRBJ1-3; the match to TRBD1 covers 10 bases. With 7 bases clipped from V and 5 bases from J, the junction kept 5 bases outside the gene matches. The CDR3 is 14 residues long. In germline, CDR1 is MDHEN, CDR2 SYDVKM. Here the CDR3 DNA reads TGTGCCAGCATAAGACAGGGGGCCAGAAACACCATATATTTT. Amino acids: CASIRQGARNTIYF.

The chain has TRBV7-2 and TRBJ2-1, with 7 bases that match TRBD2. The CDR3 length is 16 residues. Germline V CDR1 and CDR2: SGHTA, FQGNSA. The V gene end was trimmed by 1 base and the J gene end by 5 bases; junction bases not matched to a gene: 8. DNA for the CDR3: TGTGCCAGCAGCTTAGAGGTTACTAGCGCCCACAATGAGCAGTTCTTC. Protein: CASSLEVTSAHNEQFF.

The rearrangement uses TRBV28 and TRBJ1-2; the D is unclear. Germline CDR1 MDHEN, CDR2 SYDVKM. V dropped 3 bases and J dropped 4 bases, with 9 bases sitting between them. This CDR3 region has 13 residues. The CDR3, as DNA: TGTGCCAGCAGTTTGTCCCAGACCTATGGCTACACCTTC. Protein: CASSLSQTYGYTF.

The rearrangement joins TRBV28 to TRBJ1-1; D is unresolved. V was cut by 4 bases and J by 2 bases, with 5 bases left in between. This CDR3 is 12 amino acids long. CDR1 is MDHEN, CDR2 SYDVKM, per germline. CDR3 sequence (DNA): TGTGCCAGCAGTTACAGTAACACTGAAGCTTTCTTT. Translated, it gives CASSYSNTEAFF.